This T cell receptor beta chain was identified during a study of technical replicates of blood from a few donors. TCRdb's copy holds only in-frame clones and misses some; the assay was immunoSEQ multiplex PCR. The sample has about 75,000 clones; about 90% are singletons. Germline CDR1 reads SEHNR; CDR2 reads FQNEAQ (reference sequence). The CDR3 runs 15 residues. V lost 5 bases, J lost 0 bases, and 13 bases lay in between. V gene TRBV7-9 combines with J gene TRBJ1-2; no definite D call. This clonotype originated in a human donor in good health. Material: T cells isolated from PBMCs. CDR3 protein: CASSPGGASNYGYTF. DNA for the CDR3: TGTGCCAGCAGCCCAGGTGGCGCCTCTAACTATGGCTACACCTTC.